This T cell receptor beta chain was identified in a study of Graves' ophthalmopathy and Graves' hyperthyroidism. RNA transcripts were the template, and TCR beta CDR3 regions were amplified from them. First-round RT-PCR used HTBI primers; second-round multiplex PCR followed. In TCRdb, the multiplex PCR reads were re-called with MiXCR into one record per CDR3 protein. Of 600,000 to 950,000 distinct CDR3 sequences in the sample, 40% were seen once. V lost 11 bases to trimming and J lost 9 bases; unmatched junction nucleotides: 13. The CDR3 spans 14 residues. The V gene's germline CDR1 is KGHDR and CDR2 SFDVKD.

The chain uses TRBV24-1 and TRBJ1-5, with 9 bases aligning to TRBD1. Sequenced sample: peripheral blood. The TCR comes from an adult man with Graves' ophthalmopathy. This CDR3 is CANSQDGTGRPQHF. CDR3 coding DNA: TGTGCCAACAGCCAAGACGGGACAGGGAGGCCCCAGCATTTT.